These T cell receptor beta chains were read from a single sample in a study of cytomegalovirus exposure and HLA in healthy donors. The table came from immunoSEQ multiplex PCR; TCRdb's copy has only in-frame clones and leaves some out. The profile shows about 130,000 clones, 75% to 80% of them singletons. Sequences were obtained from PBMCs. These receptors came from a woman between 55 and 75 years old in good health and CMV-seronegative. Each CDR3 is given without its conserved first and last residue. Each record gives: V gene, J gene, D gene, CDR3 protein. D genes are given only for firm matches.

TRBV10-1	TRBJ2-5	TRBD2	ASSHGLAGQETQY
TRBV5-1	TRBJ1-2	.	ASSFSRDTGVMNYGYT
TRBV5-4	TRBJ2-2	.	ASSYKRLVLETGELF
TRBV5-1	TRBJ2-5	.	ASSLDGENTKETQY
TRBV18	TRBJ2-7	TRBD2	ASSPPEGPPSGGEQY
TRBV18	TRBJ2-3	TRBD2	ASSPKPSGRVTDTQY
TRBV5-5	TRBJ1-6	TRBD1	ASSLIDRGYYNSPLH
TRBV19	TRBJ2-5	TRBD2	ASSKLAGGLETQY
TRBV5-1	TRBJ2-5	TRBD2	ASSSPAGGETQY
TRBV5-1	TRBJ2-5	TRBD1	ASSLLPTGVGETQY
TRBV19	TRBJ2-7	TRBD1	ASSQSTGGLAYEQY
TRBV5-1	TRBJ1-1	.	ASSLVVNTEAF
TRBV5-1	TRBJ2-5	.	ASSLSRRQNVQETQY
TRBV6-5	TRBJ2-1	TRBD1	ASSPGTGVGEQF
TRBV5-1	TRBJ1-4	TRBD1	ASSHAPGQGNEKLF
TRBV5-1	TRBJ1-5	TRBD1	ASSVAGGSGQPQH
TRBV27	TRBJ2-1	.	ASSLQGTYNEQF
TRBV18	TRBJ1-1	TRBD1	ASSLTTGGGGTEAF
TRBV19	TRBJ2-7	.	ASSTRSGGTGSYEQY
TRBV19	TRBJ2-1	TRBD2	ASSRRGSNNEQF
TRBV6-5	TRBJ2-1	TRBD2	ASRSAGGPGNEQF
TRBV28	TRBJ2-7	TRBD1	ASREGQLSHEQY
TRBV5-5	TRBJ2-2	.	ASSLVLNTGELF
TRBV19	TRBJ1-1	.	ASNPPPGEAF
TRBV4-1	TRBJ2-7	TRBD2	ASSLWTSGSSYEQY
TRBV6-6	TRBJ2-7	.	ASSYAVDYEQY
TRBV7-3	TRBJ1-1	.	ASSSEGGGTEAF
TRBV4-2	TRBJ2-1	TRBD2	ASSLEGLAGLSSYNEQF
TRBV7-9	TRBJ1-1	.	ASSEGQMNTEAF
TRBV28	TRBJ1-1	.	ASSLLDRGTEAF
TRBV7-8	TRBJ2-7	.	ASSLGAGALYSYEQY
TRBV19	TRBJ1-1	TRBD1	ASGSPGTGVNTEAF
TRBV18	TRBJ2-2	TRBD1	ASSPDRGGTGELF
TRBV6-5	TRBJ1-4	.	ASSYSGGLNEKLF
TRBV10-3	TRBJ2-7	TRBD1	AISDPDRVEQY
TRBV4-1	TRBJ2-3	TRBD2	ASSQRGGAGTDTQY
TRBV30	TRBJ1-1	.	AWSAQGGTEAF